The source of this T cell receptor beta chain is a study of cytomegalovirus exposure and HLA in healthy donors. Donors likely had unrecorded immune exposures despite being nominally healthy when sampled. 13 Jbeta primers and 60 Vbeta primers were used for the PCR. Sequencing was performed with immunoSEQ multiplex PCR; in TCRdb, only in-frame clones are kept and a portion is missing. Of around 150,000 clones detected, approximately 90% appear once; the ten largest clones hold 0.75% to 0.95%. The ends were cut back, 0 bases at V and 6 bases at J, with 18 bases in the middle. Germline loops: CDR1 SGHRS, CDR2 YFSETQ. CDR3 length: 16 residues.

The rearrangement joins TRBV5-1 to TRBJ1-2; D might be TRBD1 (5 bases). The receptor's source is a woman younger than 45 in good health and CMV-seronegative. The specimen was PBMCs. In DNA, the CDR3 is TGCGCCAGCAGCTTGGCCGGGGAGGGGAAGTTGGATGGCTACACCTTC. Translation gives CASSLAGEGKLDGYTF.